These T cell receptor beta chains were read from a single sample in a study of shared clonotypes between healthy human individuals. Generated by immunoSEQ multiplex PCR, the TCRdb table keeps only in-frame clones and is missing some. This repertoire shows around 1.9 million clones, around 93% found once; its top ten account for around 1.7%. The sequencing sample was made of naive CD8+ T cells from PBMCs. The receptors were gathered from a man between 18 and 35 years old in good health. Some clones in this sample may be carry-over from other donors' samples. CDR3s leave out the opening cysteine and the closing phenylalanine or tryptophan.

V gene	J gene	CDR3 protein
TRBV28	TRBJ1-2	ASSSSLAKLTEVHGYT
TRBV30	TRBJ2-7	AYGFSDEQY
TRBV7-9	TRBJ2-3	ASSPGTSGSWVTQY
TRBV13	TRBJ1-1	ASSLQGGEAF
TRBV7-9	TRBJ2-7	ASSLSSSYEQY
TRBV27	TRBJ2-1	ASSSGTSGTLREQF
TRBV18	TRBJ1-1	ASSPAKGTQIRWDTEAF
TRBV6-6	TRBJ2-7	ASSTRDGPYEQY
TRBV29-1	TRBJ1-3	SALKAAAENTIY
TRBV10-1	TRBJ1-1	ASSESGTGATEAF
TRBV29-1	TRBJ1-4	SVFLTNEKLF